Shown below are 18 T cell receptor beta chains from a single sample sequenced in a study of T cells in Graves' hyperthyroidism and ophthalmopathy. Authors of the study amplified TCR beta CDR3 regions from RNA transcripts. Initially, a first-round RT-PCR of the TCR CDR3 employed the HTBI primer set. TCRdb processed the multiplex PCR reads anew with MiXCR; each CDR3 protein has one entry. The sample consists of under 700,000 distinct CDR3 sequences, roughly a sixth of them appearing once. Sequencing was done on a sample of blood. Receptors originate from a woman aged 18-29 years with Graves' hyperthyroidism.

This clonotype was counted ten times or more. The CDR3 DNA follows: TGTGCCAGCAGCCCCATAGACACTCTCACAAAGGGCTACACCTTC. Amino acid sequence: CASSPIDTLTKGYTF. The V gene is TRBV11-2, the J gene TRBJ1-2; D remains unclear. The V gene lost 5 bases and the J gene lost 8 bases, with 21 bases spanning the gap. CDR3 length: 15 residues. CDR1 is SGHAT and CDR2 is FQNNGV in the germline V gene. Full variable domain (missing parts from reference TRBV11-2 and TRBJ1-2): EAGVAQSPRYKIIEKRQSVAFWCNPISGHATLYWYQQILGQGPKLLIQFQNNGVVDDSQLPKDRFSAERLKGVDSTLKIQPAKLEDSAVYLCASSPIDTLTKGYTFGSGTRLTVV.

This clonotype showed up many times. The CDR3 coding sequence is TGTGCCAGCAGCTTTTTGGGACAGGGGGCTGGAGATACGCAGTATTTT. Translated: CASSFLGQGAGDTQYF. This rearrangement joins TRBV5-6 to TRBJ2-3; 12 bases are a match to TRBD1. Germline-derived CDR1 and CDR2 are SGHDT and YYEEEE. The CDR3 has 16 residues. V lost 2 bases to trimming and J lost 5 bases; unmatched junction nucleotides: 6. The full variable domain, rest sourced from reference TRBV5-6 and TRBJ2-3, is DAGVTQSPTHLIKTRGQQVTLRCSPKSGHDTVSWYQQALGQGPQFIFQYYEEEERQRGNFPDRFSGHQFPNYSSELNVNALLLGDSALYLCASSFLGQGAGDTQYFGPGTRLTVL.

Comment on this clonotype: A much larger clone lies one base from this, so it may be a read error. This chain uses TRBV28 with TRBJ2-1; TRBD2 aligns across 7 bases. Per the germline V gene, CDR1 is MDHEN and CDR2 is SYDVKM. Trimming took 4 bases from V and 5 from J; bases not matched to a gene: 11. There are 16 residues in the CDR3. In DNA form, the CDR3 reads TGTGCCAGCAGTTCGGGACTAACGGGAGGAGACAATGAGCAGTTCTTC. Its protein product is CASSSGLTGGDNEQFF.

This chain uses TRBV30 with TRBJ2-1, with D hard to call. The V end was cut by 0 bases, the J end by 10 bases, with 13 bases between. Germline V lookup: CDR1 GTSNPN, CDR2 SVGIG (reference sequence). This CDR3 is 13 amino acids long. Here the CDR3 reads CAWSVAGSDEQFF. In nucleotides, the CDR3 is TGTGCCTGGAGTGTAGCTGGGTCGGACGAGCAGTTCTTC.

In its sample, this clonotype was seen many times. The rearrangement links TRBV7-2 to TRBJ2-7, with 10 positions matching TRBD1. This CDR3 contains 16 residues. Germline assignment: CDR1 SGHTA and CDR2 FQGNSA. Germline trimming cut 5 bases from V and 6 bases from J; bases unmatched to any gene: 13. CDR3 residues: CASSPQIGTGDGEQYF. For the CDR3, the DNA is TGTGCCAGCAGCCCCCAGATCGGGACAGGGGATGGCGAGCAGTACTTC.

This clonotype has a handful of counts. This rearrangement joins TRBV18 to TRBJ1-4; 9 bases line up with TRBD1. The V gene end was trimmed by 3 bases and the J gene end by 8 bases; junction bases not matched to a gene: 4. This CDR3 region has 14 residues. Looked up from germline, CDR1 is KGHSH and CDR2 is LQKENI. CDR3 nucleotides: TGTGCCAGCTCACCGCGACAGGGGGGCGAAAAACTGTTTTTT. Protein sequence: CASSPRQGGEKLFF. Based on the CDR3 plus reference TRBV18 and TRBJ1-4, the full variable domain is NAGVMQNPRHLVRRRGQEARLRCSPMKGHSHVYWYRQLPEEGLKFMVYLQKENIIDESGMPKERFSAEFPKEGPSILRIQQVVRGDSAAYFCASSPRQGGEKLFFGSGTQLSVL.

The chain employs TRBV5-1 and TRBJ2-1; D is ambiguous. V was cut by 0 bases and J by 0 bases, with 10 bases left in between. This CDR3 is built from 16 residues. The germline CDR1 and CDR2 sequences are SGHRS and YFSETQ. This CDR3 reads CASSLGPTSSYNEQFF. Written as DNA, the CDR3 is TGCGCCAGCAGCTTGGGACCTACGAGCTCCTACAATGAGCAGTTCTTC.

This clonotype was detected only a few times. The J gene is TRBJ1-1, the V gene TRBV6-1; D is undetermined. Trimming removed 7 bases at V and 2 bases at J, with 14 bases between. CDR3 length equals 14 residues. Germline V gene sequence: CDR1 MNHNS, CDR2 SASEGT. The CDR3 reads CASTGPGINTEAFF. In nucleotides, the CDR3 is TGTGCCAGCACCGGGCCGGGTATAAACACTGAAGCTTTCTTT.

The chain recombines TRBV6-1 with TRBJ2-1; 9 bases map to TRBD2. The germline gives CDR1 MNHNS, CDR2 SASEGT. V gave up 6 bases and J gave up 3 bases; unmatched junction bases: 15. This CDR3 is 18 amino acids long. CDR3 sequence: CASSPNHLSGSSYNEQFF. DNA for the CDR3: TGTGCCAGCAGCCCCAATCATCTTAGCGGGAGTAGCTACAATGAGCAGTTCTTC.

The table lists this clonotype with many counts. This rearrangement joins TRBV24-1 to TRBJ2-3; the D is unclear. Deletions cut 3 bases from V and 7 bases from J, with 13 bases between. Germline V gives CDR1 KGHDR, CDR2 SFDVKD. This CDR3 spans 14 amino acids. In nucleotides, the CDR3 is TGTGCCACCAGTGATCGCCTGGCCGGGCATACGCAGTATTTT. It codes for CATSDRLAGHTQYF.

This clonotype was counted a few times. V and J are TRBV6-1 and TRBJ2-1; perhaps D is TRBD1 or TRBD2 (6 bases each). The CDR3 has 14 residues. Trimming removed 6 bases from V and 7 bases from J, with 16 bases in between. Germline-derived CDR1 and CDR2 are MNHNS and SASEGT. The CDR3 spells CASSWGAPGNEQFF. DNA of the CDR3: TGTGCCAGCAGCTGGGGGGCCCCGGGGAATGAGCAGTTCTTC.

This clonotype was picked up many times. The V and J genes are TRBV11-2 and TRBJ1-1; no clear D gene. Trimming left V 0 bases short and J 3 bases short, with 8 bases between. There are 14 residues in the CDR3. From germline, CDR1 is SGHAT and CDR2 FQNNGV. The CDR3 loop is CASSLDRPYTEAFF. The CDR3, as DNA: TGTGCCAGCAGCTTAGACAGGCCCTACACTGAAGCTTTCTTT.

The gene calls are TRBV10-1 and TRBJ2-4; 11 positions agree with TRBD2. With 2 bases clipped from V and 1 base from J, the junction kept 10 bases outside the gene matches. The germline V gene encodes CDR1 WNHNN and CDR2 SYGVQD (reference sequence). The CDR3 totals 19 residues. The CDR3 nucleotides read TGCGCCAGCAGTGAGACTAGCGGGGGTGTCCGGGCGGCCAAAAACATTCAGTACTTC. It is translated as CASSETSGGVRAAKNIQYF.

The chain carries TRBV20-1 and TRBJ2-4; perhaps TRBD1 as D (5 bases). Germline-derived CDR1 and CDR2 are DFQATT and SNEGSKA (reference sequence). Trimming removed 8 bases at V and 9 bases at J, with 11 bases between. This CDR3 contains 10 residues. CDR3 sequence: CSIRVRIQYF. Here the CDR3 DNA reads TGCAGTATCAGGGTTCGCATTCAGTACTTC.

V is TRBV5-1 and J is TRBJ1-6, with TRBD1 as a possible D gene (5 bases). The length of the CDR3 is 13 residues. Trimming pared 4 bases from V and 6 bases from J, leaving 8 bases between. Per the germline V gene, CDR1 is SGHRS and CDR2 is YFSETQ. Here the CDR3 DNA reads TGCGCCAGCAGCAGACAGACTAATTCACCCCTCCACTTT. It is translated as CASSRQTNSPLHF.

This rearrangement joins TRBV25-1 to TRBJ1-2, with a weak D call TRBD1 (5 bases). V was clipped by 3 bases and J by 4 bases, with 12 bases between them. The CDR3 spans 14 residues. CDR1 and CDR2 (germline): MGHDK, SYGVNS. The CDR3 reads CASSDIGAGYGYTF. DNA for the CDR3: TGTGCCAGCAGTGACATTGGGGCCGGCTATGGCTACACCTTC.

This clonotype has just a few counts. The rearrangement links TRBV18 to TRBJ1-5; tentatively, D is TRBD1 (5 bases). The CDR3 runs to 14 residues. The germline V gene encodes CDR1 KGHSH and CDR2 LQKENI. V lost 2 bases, J lost 5 bases, and 10 bases lay in between. The CDR3 is CASSPRGGDQPQHF. The CDR3 DNA sequence: TGTGCCAGCTCACCAAGGGGTGGAGATCAGCCCCAGCATTTT.

V is TRBV6-1 and J is TRBJ2-1; D is ambiguous. Germline V gene sequence: CDR1 MNHNS, CDR2 SASEGT. This CDR3 comprises 12 residues. Trimming removed 6 bases from V and 6 bases from J, with 9 bases in between. In nucleotides, the CDR3 is TGTGCCAGCAGCCTTGAGTTCAATGAGCAGTTCTTC. This encodes CASSLEFNEQFF.